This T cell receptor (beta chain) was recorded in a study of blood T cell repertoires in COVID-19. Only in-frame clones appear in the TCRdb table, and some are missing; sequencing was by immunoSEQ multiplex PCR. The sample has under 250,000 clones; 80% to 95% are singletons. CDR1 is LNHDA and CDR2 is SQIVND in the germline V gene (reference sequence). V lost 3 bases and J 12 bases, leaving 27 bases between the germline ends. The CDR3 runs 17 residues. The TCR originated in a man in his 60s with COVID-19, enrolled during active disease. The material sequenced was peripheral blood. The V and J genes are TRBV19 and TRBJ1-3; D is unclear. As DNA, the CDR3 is TGTGCCAGTAGTATTTATGGAGGCTCGGGCCGCCTCCCCGACATATATTTT. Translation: CASSIYGGSGRLPDIYF.